Listed here are 13 T cell receptor beta chains from one sample, sequenced in a study of blood T cells in healthy people across ages (dated by TCRdb to between 2014 and 2016). Library construction relied on 5' RACE. The listed sequencing device is Illumina HiSeq 2500. A second PCR of about 6 to 11 cycles was performed with a sample-barcoded 5' primer and a J-beta primer mix. TCRdb passed the public sequencing reads through fastp at Q25 and MiXCR, retaining productive beta sequences. Rows with a matching CDR3 protein are joined into one entry that keeps the most common DNA and genes. The sample yields over a million distinct CDR3 sequences; about 42% were counted once. The top ten clonotypes cover just over 4% of the sample. The sequenced sample consisted of blood. The receptors stem from a woman aged 18-35 years in good health.

The rearrangement links TRBV6-5 to TRBJ1-2; a possible D gene is TRBD1 (6 bases). The V end was cut by 6 bases, the J end by 4 bases, with 15 bases between. This CDR3 spans 14 amino acids. Germline CDR1 reads MNHEY; CDR2 reads SVGAGI. CDR3: CASRGATAPYGYTF. DNA of the CDR3: TGTGCCAGCAGGGGGGCGACAGCGCCCTATGGCTACACCTTC.

V usage is TRBV4-3 and J usage is TRBJ2-1; D uncertain. The CDR3 has 15 amino acids. V shed 0 bases and J shed 6 bases, with 12 bases lying between them. CDR1 is LGHNA and CDR2 is YSLEER in the germline V gene. The CDR3 sequence is CASSQDSPTRNEQFF. The CDR3 DNA follows: TGCGCCAGCAGCCAAGATTCCCCCACGCGCAATGAGCAGTTCTTC.

The genes are TRBV7-2 and TRBJ2-3, with 7 bases aligning to TRBD2. V trimming: 5 bases; J trimming: 0 bases; junction bases outside the gene matches: 17. CDR1 is SGHTA and CDR2 is FQGNSA in the germline V gene. This CDR3 spans 19 amino acids. The CDR3 sequence is CASSHWRSSGLESTDTQYF. Here the CDR3 DNA reads TGTGCCAGCAGCCACTGGAGGAGTAGCGGGTTAGAGAGCACAGATACGCAGTATTTT.

This chain links TRBV4-1 with TRBJ1-2; no reliable D call. The CDR3 runs 15 residues. The germline gives CDR1 MGHRA, CDR2 YSYEKL. V shed 4 bases and J shed 3 bases, with 15 bases lying between them. The CDR3 is CASSPRQGQDYGYTF. CDR3 in DNA: TGCGCCAGCAGCCCTCGGCAAGGGCAGGACTATGGCTACACCTTC.

Notes on this clonotype: A much larger clonotype is one base distant, so this may be a read error. V usage is TRBV5-8 and J usage is TRBJ2-3; D is possibly TRBD2 (6 bases). In germline, CDR1 is SGHTS, CDR2 YDEGEE. This CDR3 spans 15 amino acids. The CDR3: CACSLRDLFTDTQYF. In DNA form, the CDR3 reads TGTGCCTGCAGCTTGCGGGACTTGTTTACAGATACGCAGTATTTT.

The genes are TRBV20-1 and TRBJ2-7, with 7 bases matching TRBD2. The J segment lost 3 bases and the V segment lost 6 bases, leaving 8 bases of the junction unmatched. The CDR3 extends over 13 amino acids. Germline-derived CDR1 and CDR2 are DFQATT and SNEGSKA (reference sequence). CDR3 sequence: CSAWSGERYEQYF. CDR3 nucleotides: TGCAGTGCCTGGAGCGGGGAACGCTACGAGCAGTACTTC.

The chain has TRBV7-2 and TRBJ1-2; D is ambiguous. This CDR3 has 16 amino acids. CDR1 and CDR2 from the germline V gene are SGHTA and FQGNSA. V was trimmed by 1 base and J by 2 bases, leaving 14 bases between them. The CDR3 sequence is CASSLVTRMLNYGYTF. The CDR3 DNA reads TGTGCCAGCAGCTTAGTAACCCGGATGTTAAACTATGGCTACACCTTC.

The J gene is TRBJ1-1, the V gene TRBV7-9, with D possibly matching TRBD1 (6 bases). The germline gives CDR1 SEHNR, CDR2 FQNEAQ (reference sequence). The V gene lost 1 base and the J gene lost 6 bases, with 18 bases spanning the gap. The CDR3 is 16 amino acids. The CDR3 protein is CASSLDREAINPEAFF. DNA of the CDR3: TGTGCCAGCAGCTTAGACAGGGAAGCCATAAACCCTGAAGCTTTCTTT.

V usage is TRBV12-3 or TRBV12-4 and J usage is TRBJ1-2; no clear D gene. Between the trimmed V and J ends, which lost 6 bases and 2 bases, there was a span of 16 bases. The CDR3 contains 15 residues. In DNA form, the CDR3 reads TGTGCCAGCAGCCCTGACGGGCGGCAGAACTATGGCTACACCTTC. Residues: CASSPDGRQNYGYTF.

The V and J genes are TRBV7-9 and TRBJ2-6; D remains ambiguous. Germline V gene data show CDR1 as SEHNR and CDR2 as FQNEAQ (reference sequence). The CDR3 is 17 amino acids. Trimming left V 2 bases short and J 0 bases short, with 11 bases between. The CDR3 DNA reads TGTGCCAGCAGCTTAACAAAGGTTTTCTCTGGGGCCAACGTCCTGACTTTC. This gives the protein CASSLTKVFSGANVLTF.

Only a few counts were recorded for this clonotype. V gene TRBV11-2 combines with J gene TRBJ1-1, with 9 bases fitting TRBD1. V was clipped by 6 bases and J by 3 bases; unmatched bases: 8. CDR1 is SGHAT and CDR2 is FQNNGV in the germline V gene. The CDR3 has 15 amino acids. In DNA, the CDR3 is TGTGCCAGCAGATTAAGGACAGGGGTTGACACTGAAGCTTTCTTT. Its protein is CASRLRTGVDTEAFF.

This clonotype was found many times. The J gene is TRBJ2-1, the V gene TRBV9; D gene ambiguous. The germline V and J ends were trimmed by 3 bases and 0 bases, with 10 bases remaining between them. The CDR3 loop spans 15 amino acids. CDR1 and CDR2 (germline): SGDLS, YYNGEE. The DNA of the CDR3 is TGTGCCAGCAGCGCCCGACTGTACTCCTACAATGAGCAGTTCTTC. This translates into CASSARLYSYNEQFF.

In regard to this clonotype: A much larger clone sits a single nucleotide away, making a read error possible. The chain couples TRBV7-9 to TRBJ2-1; a possible D gene is TRBD2 (5 bases). The J call may be faulty, since TRBJ2-7 better matches the DNA end. The germline V gene has CDR1 SEHNR and CDR2 FQNEAQ (reference sequence). The CDR3 has 16 amino acids. The chain's CDR3 is CASSLNVGVRYNEQYF. The CDR3 DNA sequence: TGTGCCAGCAGCTTAAACGTGGGAGTACGATACAATGAGCAGTACTTC.